This TCR beta chain is drawn from a study of cytomegalovirus exposure and HLA in healthy donors. Per germline, CDR1 SGHRS and CDR2 YFSETQ. The V end was cut by 6 bases, the J end by 4 bases, with 16 bases between. This CDR3 comprises 15 residues. This PCR relied on a set of 60 Vbeta primers and 13 Jbeta primers. Sequencing was performed with immunoSEQ multiplex PCR; in TCRdb, only in-frame clones are kept and a portion is missing. The sample records more than 90,000 clones, around 70% being singletons. Sequencing input: PBMCs. This receptor was identified in a man aged 50-60 years in good health and CMV-seronegative. The chain joins TRBV5-1 to TRBJ1-4; no definite D call. DNA for the CDR3: TGCGCCAGCACCCTTTCGGCAGGTGTTAATGAAAAACTGTTTTTT. Translating it yields CASTLSAGVNEKLFF.